The rows below give T cell receptor beta chains drawn from one sample of a study of molecular identifiers for immune sequencing clone quantification. One entry per CDR3 protein, called by TCRdb with MiXCR from the PCR reads. The sample shows 490,000 or so distinct CDR3 sequences, around 23% of them seen only once. The material sequenced was naive CD8+ T cells from blood, with Jurkat cell RNA spiked in. All receptors derive from a human donor in good health. Some libraries in this study had Jurkat cell RNA spiked in. The conserved cysteine and the conserved F or W are not part of the CDR3 here. Each record gives: CDR3 protein, J gene, V gene.

CDR3 protein: SAPDVVWHTEAF
J gene: TRBJ1-1
V gene: TRBV29-1

CDR3 protein: ASSLAGDAGELF
J gene: TRBJ2-2
V gene: TRBV7-9

CDR3 protein: ASSQGRGGASYEQY
J gene: TRBJ2-7
V gene: TRBV4-3

CDR3 protein: SASPVARLKETQY
J gene: TRBJ2-5
V gene: TRBV20-1

CDR3 protein: ASSLGTSGSSADPQS
J gene: TRBJ2-3
V gene: TRBV7-3

CDR3 protein: ASKRPENTEAF
J gene: TRBJ1-1
V gene: TRBV11-2

CDR3 protein: ASRGIEGLVVDGDTQY
J gene: TRBJ2-3
V gene: TRBV12-3/TRBV12-4

CDR3 protein: ASSEAEAYSGANVLT
J gene: TRBJ2-6
V gene: TRBV2

CDR3 protein: ASSSTSRAYEQY
J gene: TRBJ2-7
V gene: TRBV6-8

CDR3 protein: ASSDGTSGYVTGELF
J gene: TRBJ2-2
V gene: TRBV2

CDR3 protein: ASSKEGTSGRATYEQY
J gene: TRBJ2-7
V gene: TRBV7-2

CDR3 protein: ASSLGDGVLNTQY
J gene: TRBJ2-3
V gene: TRBV7-6

CDR3 protein: ASSFGQPPYEQY
J gene: TRBJ2-7
V gene: TRBV7-3

CDR3 protein: AWNWVENTEAF
J gene: TRBJ1-1
V gene: TRBV30

CDR3 protein: ASSLAGFSTEAF
J gene: TRBJ1-1
V gene: TRBV5-1

CDR3 protein: ASSESILGGDTQY
J gene: TRBJ2-3
V gene: TRBV10-1

CDR3 protein: ASIPMGGREQY
J gene: TRBJ2-7
V gene: TRBV7-9

CDR3 protein: ASSFGTAISSYEQY
J gene: TRBJ2-7
V gene: TRBV7-2